The 30 T cell receptor beta chains in this list originate from one sample, sequenced in a study of ipilimumab plus nivolumab after autologous stem cell transplantation. Some clones are missing from TCRdb's copy, which holds only in-frame ones; the method was immunoSEQ multiplex PCR. The sample lists around 19,000 clones, 81% occurring once. The material sequenced was PBMCs, taken in a trial of ipilimumab plus nivolumab as post-transplant consolidation. The receptor source for this set is a male donor with diffuse large B-cell lymphoma.

V gene TRBV18 combines with J gene TRBJ1-3; maybe TRBD1 (6 bases). This CDR3 has 14 amino acids. V was cut by 6 bases and J by 3 bases, with 12 bases left in between. Germline CDR1 is KGHSH and CDR2 is LQKENI. CDR3 DNA sequence: TGTGCCAGCTCCCAAGACAGGAGTGGAAACACCATATATTTT. As protein: CASSQDRSGNTIYF.

The rearrangement joins TRBV30 to TRBJ2-3; 16 bases are a match to TRBD2. The junction had 7 bases not matched to a gene; V was cut back by 5 bases and J by 2 bases. Germline V lookup: CDR1 GTSNPN, CDR2 SVGIG (reference sequence). This CDR3 region has 17 residues. This CDR3 reads CAWAGLAGGPDTDTQYF. The CDR3 nucleotides are TGTGCCTGGGCGGGACTAGCGGGGGGGCCCGACACAGATACGCAGTATTTT.

V is TRBV25-1 and J is TRBJ2-7, with D tentatively TRBD2 (6 bases). Germline CDR1 and CDR2: MGHDK and SYGVNS. V was shortened by 1 base and J by 2 bases, with 15 bases between the two germline ends. The CDR3 length is 16 residues. CDR3 DNA: TGTGCCAGCAGTGAATTGTCGGGGGACGGGGCCTACGAGCAGTACTTC. Translating it yields CASSELSGDGAYEQYF.

This chain uses TRBV5-1 with TRBJ2-3; 8 bases are a match to TRBD2. CDR1 and CDR2 from the germline V gene are SGHRS and YFSETQ. The CDR3 sequence is 14 residues long. V lost 0 bases, J lost 5 bases, and 2 bases stayed unmatched. CDR3 sequence reads: CASSLGRGGDTQYF. The CDR3 nucleotides are TGCGCCAGCAGCTTGGGACGGGGGGGAGATACGCAGTATTTT. Filled out from reference TRBV5-1 and TRBJ2-3, the complete variable domain reads KAGVTQTPRYLIKTRGQQVTLSCSPISGHRSVSWYQQTPGQGLQFLFEYFSETQRNKGNFPGRFSGRQFSNSRSEMNVSTLELGDSALYLCASSLGRGGDTQYFGPGTRLTVL.

The V call is TRBV7-6, the J call TRBJ2-3; D is undetermined. Trimming cost V 3 bases and J 1 base, with 5 bases left between them. CDR3 size: 13 residues. Per the germline V gene, CDR1 is SGHVS and CDR2 is FNYEAQ. This chain's CDR3 is CASSFVGTDTQYF. DNA for the CDR3: TGTGCCAGCAGCTTCGTCGGCACAGATACGCAGTATTTT.

The chain employs TRBV7-2 and TRBJ1-4, with 7 positions matching TRBD1. In germline, CDR1 is SGHTA, CDR2 FQGNSA. This CDR3 contains 15 residues. With 3 bases clipped from V and 1 base from J, the junction kept 2 bases outside the gene matches. The CDR3 sequence is CASSFTGETNEKLFF. The CDR3, as DNA: TGTGCCAGCAGCTTCACAGGGGAAACTAATGAAAAACTGTTTTTT. The full variable domain, completed using reference TRBV7-2 and TRBJ1-4, is GAGVSQSPSNKVTEKGKDVELRCDPISGHTALYWYRQSLGQGLEFLIYFQGNSAPDKSGLPSDRFSAERTGGSVSTLTIQRTQQEDSAVYLCASSFTGETNEKLFFGSGTQLSVL.

The gene calls are TRBV7-9 and TRBJ2-4; D is perhaps TRBD2 (5 bases). The CDR3 is made up of 15 amino acids. V was cut by 1 base and J by 8 bases, with 15 bases left in between. Germline V lookup: CDR1 SEHNR, CDR2 FQNEAQ (reference sequence). For the CDR3, the DNA is TGTGCCAGCAGCTTAGTTCCCGGGGTGGGCCACATTCAGTACTTC. This gives the protein CASSLVPGVGHIQYF.

The rearrangement joins TRBV5-1 to TRBJ1-1; unclear D gene. The CDR3 contains 13 residues. The ends were cut back, 7 bases at V and 0 bases at J, with 10 bases in the middle. Germline assignment: CDR1 SGHRS and CDR2 YFSETQ. Here the CDR3 reads CASRPIVNTEAFF. In nucleotides, the CDR3 is TGCGCCAGCCGTCCAATCGTGAACACTGAAGCTTTCTTT.

This rearrangement joins TRBV12-5 to TRBJ1-5, with 7 bases identical to TRBD1. V lost 1 base, J lost 6 bases, and 6 bases stayed unmatched. CDR3 length equals 15 residues. The germline V gene encodes CDR1 LGHNT and CDR2 FRNRAP. This chain's CDR3 is CASGLGAGGFQPQHF. The CDR3, as DNA: TGTGCTAGTGGTTTGGGTGCAGGGGGTTTTCAGCCCCAGCATTTT.

This clone was seen once. The V gene is TRBV7-9, the J gene TRBJ2-1, with TRBD2 identical over 13 bases. There are 14 residues in the CDR3. The germline CDR1 and CDR2 sequences are SEHNR and FQNEAQ (reference sequence). The V gene end was trimmed by 5 bases and the J gene end by 15 bases; junction bases not matched to a gene: 10. CDR3 sequence: CASSPGLAGADSFF. For the CDR3, the DNA is TGTGCCAGCAGCCCCGGACTAGCGGGGGCCGATTCGTTCTTC.

The gene calls are TRBV5-5 and TRBJ2-3; D could derive from TRBD1 or TRBD2 (5 bases each). CDR3 length: 17 amino acids. V lost 4 bases and J 0 bases, leaving 18 bases between the germline ends. Germline CDR1 reads SGHKS; CDR2 reads YYEKEE (reference sequence). CDR3 in amino acids: CASSAPRDAASTDTQYF. The CDR3 DNA reads TGTGCCAGCAGCGCGCCCCGGGACGCTGCGAGCACAGATACGCAGTATTTT.

The gene calls are TRBV19 and TRBJ2-5, with D maybe TRBD2 (6 bases). Germline lookup yields CDR1 LNHDA and CDR2 SQIVND (reference sequence). This CDR3 has 13 residues. Trimming cost V 10 bases and J 4 bases, with 16 bases left between them. Here the CDR3 reads CATKTLGGETQYF. DNA of the CDR3: TGTGCCACTAAGACCCTCGGGGGAGAGACCCAGTACTTC.

The chain combines TRBV30 with TRBJ2-7; either TRBD1 or TRBD2 may fit D (5 bases each). Per germline, CDR1 GTSNPN and CDR2 SVGIG (reference sequence). Trimming pared 3 bases from V and 3 bases from J, leaving 9 bases between. The CDR3 contains 12 residues. CDR3 residues: CAWSRDGYEQYF. CDR3 nucleotides: TGTGCCTGGAGCAGGGACGGCTACGAGCAGTACTTC.

The rearrangement links TRBV6-5 to TRBJ2-3, with 7 bases aligning to TRBD2. The trim removed 5 bases at V and 0 bases at J, leaving 5 bases unmatched. Germline values: CDR1 MNHEY, CDR2 SVGAGI. The CDR3 runs 15 residues. CDR3 in DNA: TGTGCCAGCAGTCCAAGCGGGGCTAGCACAGATACGCAGTATTTT. Its translation: CASSPSGASTDTQYF.

The chain recombines TRBV5-1 with TRBJ2-6; D unresolved. There are 13 residues in the CDR3. Trimming left V 5 bases short and J 1 base short, with 4 bases between. The germline gives CDR1 SGHRS, CDR2 YFSETQ. The CDR3 DNA reads TGCGCCAGCAGTGATTCTGGGGCCAACGTCCTGACTTTC. Protein sequence: CASSDSGANVLTF. Drawing the rest from reference TRBV5-1 and TRBJ2-6, the complete variable domain is KAGVTQTPRYLIKTRGQQVTLSCSPISGHRSVSWYQQTPGQGLQFLFEYFSETQRNKGNFPGRFSGRQFSNSRSEMNVSTLELGDSALYLCASSDSGANVLTFGAGSRLTVL.

This rearrangement joins TRBV2 to TRBJ2-6; unclear D gene. Trimming took off 2 bases at V and 0 bases at J, with 8 bases between the two ends. The germline V gene encodes CDR1 SNHLY and CDR2 FYNNEI. The CDR3 has 16 residues. The DNA for the CDR3 is TGTGCCAGCAGTGAAATTGCGGTCTCTGGGGCCAACGTCCTGACTTTC. This encodes CASSEIAVSGANVLTF.

Here the CDR3 DNA reads TGTGCCAGCAGCCGGAATACCCTCTGGACCGGGGAGCTGTTTTTT. As protein: CASSRNTLWTGELFF. The chain has TRBV28 and TRBJ2-2; no firm D call. CDR1 and CDR2 (germline): MDHEN, SYDVKM. Trimming removed 6 bases at V and 5 bases at J, with 16 bases between. This CDR3 has 15 residues.

This chain uses TRBV6-1 with TRBJ2-1, with TRBD2 as a possible D gene (6 bases). V gave up 2 bases and J gave up 4 bases, with 12 bases separating them. CDR1 and CDR2 (germline): MNHNS, SASEGT. The CDR3 is 15 residues long. Here the CDR3 reads CASSENGEEYNEQFF. As DNA, the CDR3 is TGTGCCAGCAGTGAAAATGGGGAGGAATACAATGAGCAGTTCTTC.

The rearrangement links TRBV6-5 to TRBJ2-7; D is uncertain. This CDR3 is built from 12 residues. CDR1 MNHEY and CDR2 SVGAGI come from the germline V gene. Trimming removed 3 bases at V and 6 bases at J, with 9 bases between. In DNA form, the CDR3 reads TGTGCCAGCAGTTATCGATTTGGCGAGCAGTACTTC. As protein: CASSYRFGEQYF.

V usage is TRBV2 and J usage is TRBJ1-6; 9 bases match TRBD1. There are 15 residues in the CDR3. V dropped 6 bases and J dropped 6; count of bases not matched to a gene: 6. Germline V gene data show CDR1 as SNHLY and CDR2 as FYNNEI. The CDR3 reads CASREGTGSNSPLHF. DNA of the CDR3: TGTGCCAGCAGGGAGGGGACAGGGAGTAATTCACCCCTCCACTTT.

This clone occurred a few times. The chain combines TRBV29-1 with TRBJ1-1; D is ambiguous. The ends were cut back, 3 bases at V and 9 bases at J, with 8 bases in the middle. The CDR3 has 10 residues. Germline assignment: CDR1 SQVTM and CDR2 ANQGSEA. The CDR3 coding sequence is TGCAGCGTTGATCAGACCAAAGCTTTCTTT. It specifies CSVDQTKAFF.

This clone showed up just once. The chain has TRBV7-2 and TRBJ2-7, with 8 bases that match TRBD2. The CDR3 totals 14 residues. Germline CDR1 and CDR2: SGHTA and FQGNSA. J gave up 2 bases and V 3 bases, and 3 bases lay outside the gene matches. The CDR3 bases are TGTGCCAGCAGCTTGGCTAGCGGGCCCTACGAGCAGTACTTC. It codes for CASSLASGPYEQYF.

The V gene is TRBV7-9, the J gene TRBJ1-4; 10 bases match TRBD1. Germline values: CDR1 SEHNR, CDR2 FQNEAQ (reference sequence). The CDR3 totals 14 residues. The ends lost 3 bases at V and 8 bases at J; junction bases unmatched: 3. CDR3 region: CASSFGQGGEKLFF. The CDR3 DNA reads TGTGCCAGCAGCTTCGGACAGGGGGGAGAAAAACTGTTTTTT.

This sequence joins TRBV7-9 and TRBJ1-5, with D tentatively TRBD1 (5 bases). Germline loops: CDR1 SEHNR, CDR2 FQNEAQ (reference sequence). CDR3 length equals 11 residues. V lost 5 bases and J 9 bases, leaving 8 bases between the germline ends. CDR3 coding DNA: TGTGCCAGCAGCCGGGGGGGGCCCCAGCATTTT. Amino acid sequence: CASSRGGPQHF.

This clone was counted only a few times. This chain links TRBV11-2 with TRBJ2-1, with 9 bases lining up with TRBD2. Germline CDR1 is SGHAT and CDR2 is FQNNGV. CDR3 length: 15 residues. V was clipped by 3 bases and J by 5 bases; unmatched bases: 5. The CDR3 sequence: CASSFQAGGNNEQFF. The CDR3 DNA is TGTGCCAGCAGCTTTCAAGCGGGGGGCAACAATGAGCAGTTCTTC.

The chain uses TRBV5-1 and TRBJ2-7; D gene uncertain. CDR3 length: 14 residues. Germline CDR1 and CDR2: SGHRS and YFSETQ. V lost 0 bases and J lost 3, with 10 bases in between. The chain's CDR3 is CASSLATDLYEQYF. CDR3 coding DNA: TGCGCCAGCAGCTTGGCCACCGACCTCTACGAGCAGTACTTC.

CDR3 in amino acids: CASSLGGTGANVLTF. The CDR3 DNA is TGTGCCAGCAGCTTAGGAGGGACCGGGGCCAACGTCCTGACTTTC. The J gene is TRBJ2-6, the V gene TRBV11-2; either TRBD1 or TRBD2 may fit D (5 bases each). This CDR3 is 15 amino acids long. Trimming left V 1 base short and J 4 bases short, with 8 bases between. Germline CDR1 SGHAT, CDR2 FQNNGV. The whole variable domain, remainder taken from reference TRBV11-2 and TRBJ2-6, is EAGVAQSPRYKIIEKRQSVAFWCNPISGHATLYWYQQILGQGPKLLIQFQNNGVVDDSQLPKDRFSAERLKGVDSTLKIQPAKLEDSAVYLCASSLGGTGANVLTFGAGSRLTVL.

The genes are TRBV12-2 and TRBJ2-3; the listed D gene, TRBD2, was not tested against the DNA. TRBV12-2 is a pseudogene. There are 19 residues in the CDR3. The CDR3 DNA reads TGTGCAAGTCGCTTACTAGCGGGCCACCAATCTTCTAGCACAGATACGCAGTATTTT. The encoded protein is CASRLLAGHQSSSTDTQYF.

This chain joins TRBV5-8 and TRBJ1-1; maybe TRBD1 (5 bases). The CDR3 sequence is 14 residues long. V was trimmed by 7 bases and J by 4 bases, leaving 17 bases between them. Per germline, CDR1 SGHTS and CDR2 YDEGEE. CDR3 region: CASRYLGGGTEAFF. The CDR3 DNA reads as TGTGCCAGCCGCTACCTGGGTGGGGGCACTGAAGCTTTCTTT.

This clone was seen just once. This chain joins TRBV7-2 and TRBJ2-7, with a weak D call TRBD2 (5 bases). CDR1 and CDR2 (germline): SGHTA, FQGNSA. The V gene lost 5 bases and the J gene lost 3 bases, with 11 bases spanning the gap. The CDR3 runs 13 residues. CDR3 loop: CASSPGVDYEQYF. In DNA, the CDR3 is TGTGCCAGCAGCCCCGGGGTCGACTACGAGCAGTACTTC.